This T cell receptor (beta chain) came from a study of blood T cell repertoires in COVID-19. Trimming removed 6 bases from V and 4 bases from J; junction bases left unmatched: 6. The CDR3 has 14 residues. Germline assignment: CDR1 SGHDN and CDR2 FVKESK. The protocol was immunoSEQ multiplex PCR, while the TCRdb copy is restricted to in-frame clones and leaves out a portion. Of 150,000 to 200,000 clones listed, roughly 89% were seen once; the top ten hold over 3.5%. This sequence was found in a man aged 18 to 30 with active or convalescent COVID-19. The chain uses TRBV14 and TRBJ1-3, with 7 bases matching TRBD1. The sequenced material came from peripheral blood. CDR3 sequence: CASRSTGKGNTIYF. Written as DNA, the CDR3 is TGTGCCAGCAGGTCGACAGGGAAAGGAAACACCATATATTTT.